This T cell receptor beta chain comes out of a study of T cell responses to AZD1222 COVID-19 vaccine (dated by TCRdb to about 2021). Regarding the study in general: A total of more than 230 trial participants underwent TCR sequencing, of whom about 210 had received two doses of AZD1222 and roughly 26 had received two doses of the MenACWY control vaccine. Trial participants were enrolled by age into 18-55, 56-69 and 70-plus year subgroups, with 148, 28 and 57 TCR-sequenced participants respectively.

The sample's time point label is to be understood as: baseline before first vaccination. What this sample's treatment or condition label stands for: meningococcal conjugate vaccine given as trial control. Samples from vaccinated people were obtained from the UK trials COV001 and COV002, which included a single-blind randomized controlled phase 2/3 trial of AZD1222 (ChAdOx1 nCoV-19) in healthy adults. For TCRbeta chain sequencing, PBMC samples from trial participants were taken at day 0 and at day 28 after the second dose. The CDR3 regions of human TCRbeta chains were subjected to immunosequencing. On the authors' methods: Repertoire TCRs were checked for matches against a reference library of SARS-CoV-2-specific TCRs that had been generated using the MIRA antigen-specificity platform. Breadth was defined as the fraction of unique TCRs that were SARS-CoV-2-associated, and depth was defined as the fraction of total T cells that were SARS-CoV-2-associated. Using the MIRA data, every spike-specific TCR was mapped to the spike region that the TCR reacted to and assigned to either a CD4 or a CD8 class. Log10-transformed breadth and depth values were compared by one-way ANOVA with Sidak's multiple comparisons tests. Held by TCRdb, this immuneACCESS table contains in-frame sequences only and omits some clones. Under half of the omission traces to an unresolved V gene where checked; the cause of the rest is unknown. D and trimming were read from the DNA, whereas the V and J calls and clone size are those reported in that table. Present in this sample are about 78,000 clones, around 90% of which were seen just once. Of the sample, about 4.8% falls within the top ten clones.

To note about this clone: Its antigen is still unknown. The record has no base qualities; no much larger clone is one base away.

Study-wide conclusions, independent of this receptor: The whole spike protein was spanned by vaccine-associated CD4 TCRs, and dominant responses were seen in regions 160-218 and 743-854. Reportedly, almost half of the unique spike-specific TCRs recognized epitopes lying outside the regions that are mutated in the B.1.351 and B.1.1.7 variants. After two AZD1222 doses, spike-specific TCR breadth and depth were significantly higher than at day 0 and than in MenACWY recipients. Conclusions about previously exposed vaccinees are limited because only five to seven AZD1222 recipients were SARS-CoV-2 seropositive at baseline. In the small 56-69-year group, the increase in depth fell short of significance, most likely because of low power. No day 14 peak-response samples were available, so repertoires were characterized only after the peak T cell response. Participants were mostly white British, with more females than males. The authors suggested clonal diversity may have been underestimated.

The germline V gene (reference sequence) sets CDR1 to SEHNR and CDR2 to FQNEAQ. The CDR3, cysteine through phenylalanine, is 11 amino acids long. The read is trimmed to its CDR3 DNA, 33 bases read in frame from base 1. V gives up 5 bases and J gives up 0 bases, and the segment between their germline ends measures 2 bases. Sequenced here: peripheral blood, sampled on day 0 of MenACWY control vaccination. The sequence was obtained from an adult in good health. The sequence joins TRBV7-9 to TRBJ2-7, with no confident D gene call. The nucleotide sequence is TGTGCCAGCAGCGACTCCTACGAGCAGTACTTC. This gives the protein CASSDSYEQYF.